A selection of T cell receptor beta chains follows, all from one sample in a study of blood T cell repertoires in COVID-19. The method was immunoSEQ multiplex PCR; TCRdb's version includes in-frame clones alone and lacks a portion of them. This table has approximately 340,000 clones, roughly 86% appearing once. Sequencing was carried out using peripheral blood. These receptors all stem from a man in his thirties or forties with COVID-19, enrolled during active disease. The CDR3 runs from the conserved cysteine through the conserved F or W. The D gene is left open where the match is weak. A clone size is listed for some rows: how often the clone was seen (once, few, many), or a class if it is expanded.

>TRBJ1-1|TRBD1|TRBV5-6|NA
CASSLRSTGGTEAFF
TGTGCCAGCAGCTTGAGGTCGACAGGGGGCACTGAAGCTTTCTTT
>TRBJ1-5|NA|TRBV2|NA
CASSKQRESNQPQHF
TGTGCCAGCAGTAAACAGCGGGAAAGCAATCAGCCCCAGCATTTT
>TRBJ1-1|NA|TRBV19|NA
CASSVRERMNTEAFF
TGTGCCAGTAGTGTACGGGAGCGAATGAACACTGAAGCTTTCTTT
>TRBJ2-7|TRBD2|TRBV5-3|once
CARSSRSSGDFSYEQYF
TGTGCCAGAAGCTCGCGATCTAGCGGGGATTTCTCCTACGAGCAGTACTTC
>TRBJ1-5|NA|TRBV19|NA
CASNAGTVSNQPQHF
TGTGCCAGTAACGCGGGGACGGTTAGCAATCAGCCCCAGCATTTT
>TRBJ1-2|TRBD1|TRBV7-2|NA
CASSLAPRQGRSIGYTF
TGTGCCAGCAGCTTAGCCCCCAGACAGGGGCGGTCTATTGGCTACACCTTC
>TRBJ1-1|TRBD1|TRBV5-6|NA
CASSLVTGVAFF
TGTGCCAGCAGCTTGGTTACAGGGGTAGCTTTCTTT
>TRBJ2-7|TRBD2|TRBV5-1|NA
CASSPGLAAYEQYF
TGCGCCAGCAGCCCCGGACTAGCGGCCTACGAGCAGTACTTC
>TRBJ2-1|NA|TRBV19|many
CASNPGSGSRAYNEQFF
TGTGCCAGTAACCCCGGGAGCGGATCCCGGGCCTACAATGAGCAGTTCTTC
>TRBJ1-3|TRBD1|TRBV6-5|NA
CASRGQGANTIYF
TGTGCCAGCAGGGGCCAGGGGGCGAACACCATATATTTT
>TRBJ2-1|NA|TRBV18|NA
CASSPQSAGPHNEQFF
TGTGCCAGCTCACCACAGTCGGCAGGGCCACACAATGAGCAGTTCTTC
>TRBJ1-2|TRBD1|TRBV5-4|NA
CASSSGTGDYGYTF
TGTGCCAGCAGCTCCGGGACAGGGGACTATGGCTACACCTTC
>TRBJ2-1|TRBD1|TRBV7-9|NA
CASSFLAGGDEQFF
TGTGCCAGCAGCTTCCTCGCAGGGGGCGATGAGCAGTTCTTC
>TRBJ1-5|TRBD1|TRBV6-2/TRBV6-3|NA
CASSYPGQGDYQPQHF
TGTGCCAGCAGTTACCCCGGACAGGGAGATTATCAGCCCCAGCATTTT
>TRBJ2-2|NA|TRBV6-5|NA
CASSYDSGTGELFF
TGTGCCAGCAGTTACGACTCCGGGACCGGGGAGCTGTTTTTT
>TRBJ1-2|TRBD1|TRBV7-9|once
CASSWTGGRYHGYTF
TGTGCCAGCAGCTGGACAGGGGGTCGATATCATGGCTACACCTTC
>TRBJ2-1|TRBD1|TRBV9|NA
CASSVQGVHNEQFF
TGTGCCAGCAGCGTACAGGGGGTCCACAATGAGCAGTTCTTC
>TRBJ2-3|TRBD2|TRBV4-2|NA
CASSQGLAGRGDTQYF
TGTGCCAGCAGCCAAGGACTAGCGGGACGGGGAGATACGCAGTATTTT
>TRBJ2-1|TRBD2|TRBV11-2|NA
CASSPLSGSSYNEQFF
TGTGCCAGCAGCCCGCTTAGCGGGAGCTCCTACAATGAGCAGTTCTTC
>TRBJ2-5|TRBD1|TRBV6-2/TRBV6-3|NA
CASSYLLGQGTKKTQYF
TGTGCCAGCAGTTATTTGCTGGGACAGGGGACGAAGAAGACCCAGTACTTC
>TRBJ2-1|NA|TRBV21-1|NA
CASSKKLEFNEQFF
TGTGCCAGCAGCAAAAAGTTAGAATTCAATGAGCAGTTCTTC
>TRBJ1-1|NA|TRBV7-9|once
CASSLTPGGATEAFF
TGTGCCAGCAGCTTAACGCCTGGGGGCGCGACTGAAGCTTTCTTT
>TRBJ1-1|NA|TRBV20-1|NA
CSASRQVLTTEAFF
TGCAGTGCTAGTAGACAGGTCCTTACGACTGAAGCTTTCTTT
>TRBJ2-1|TRBD2|TRBV7-9|NA
CASSLKLAGGPEQFF
TGTGCCAGCAGCTTAAAACTAGCGGGAGGGCCGGAGCAGTTCTTC
>TRBJ2-7|TRBD2|TRBV28|NA
CASDPGGIGDYEQYF
TGTGCCAGCGACCCGGGGGGAATAGGGGACTACGAGCAGTACTTC
>TRBJ1-2|NA|TRBV7-9|NA
CASSLGQNNYGYTF
TGTGCCAGCAGCTTAGGACAGAACAACTATGGCTACACCTTC
>TRBJ1-4|TRBD1|TRBV7-2|NA
CASSLFGQAVEKLFF
TGTGCCAGCAGCTTATTCGGACAGGCGGTCGAAAAACTGTTTTTT
>TRBJ1-5|TRBD1|TRBV6-5|NA
CASSRDRGGQPQHF
TGTGCCAGCAGCCGGGACAGGGGGGGCCAGCCCCAGCATTTT
>TRBJ2-3|TRBD2|TRBV19|NA
CASSNGGGTDTQYF
TGTGCCAGTAGCAATGGGGGAGGGACAGATACGCAGTATTTT
>TRBJ2-1|TRBD2|TRBV27|NA
CASSLDWAGGSTMQQFF
TGTGCCAGCAGTTTAGACTGGGCGGGGGGAAGTACAATGCAGCAGTTCTTC
>TRBJ1-5|NA|TRBV2|NA
CASSEERGRGSNQPQHF
TGTGCCAGCAGTGAAGAGCGGGGGCGCGGGAGCAATCAGCCCCAGCATTTT
>TRBJ1-2|TRBD1|TRBV5-1|NA
CASSFGTGGYGYTF
TGCGCCAGCAGCTTTGGGACAGGGGGCTATGGCTACACCTTC
>TRBJ1-1|TRBD1|TRBV12-3/TRBV12-4|NA
CASRYTGETEAFF
TGTGCCAGCAGGTATACAGGGGAAACTGAAGCTTTCTTT
>TRBJ1-4|NA|TRBV27|NA
CASRAGGNEKLFF
TGTGCCAGCAGGGCAGGAGGGAATGAAAAACTGTTTTTT
>TRBJ2-7|NA|TRBV29-1|few
CSVEARASYEQYF
TGCAGCGTTGAAGCCAGGGCCTCCTACGAGCAGTACTTC
>TRBJ2-7|TRBD1|TRBV28|NA
CASLTGTYEQYF
TGTGCCAGCCTGACAGGGACCTACGAGCAGTACTTC
>TRBJ2-7|TRBD1|TRBV28|NA
CASSFLGQVSSEQYF
TGTGCCAGCAGTTTTCTAGGACAGGTCTCCAGCGAGCAGTACTTC
>TRBJ2-2|TRBD1|TRBV5-1|once
CASSKDRANTGELFF
TGCGCCAGCAGCAAGGACAGGGCGAACACCGGGGAGCTGTTTTTT
>TRBJ2-2|NA|TRBV4-3|NA
CASSQDLGTLPNTGELFF
TGCGCCAGCAGCCAAGATCTCGGGACACTTCCGAACACCGGGGAGCTGTTTTTT
>TRBJ1-2|NA|TRBV5-1|NA
CASSSGSNYGYTF
TGCGCCAGCAGCTCGGGGAGTAACTATGGCTACACCTTC
>TRBJ2-1|TRBD2|TRBV10-1|NA
CARLAGYNEQFF
TGCGCCAGATTAGCGGGTTACAATGAGCAGTTCTTC
>TRBJ1-1|NA|TRBV4-2|NA
CASSQDLNSEAFF
TGTGCCAGCAGCCAAGATCTCAATAGTGAAGCTTTCTTT
>TRBJ2-3|NA|TRBV9|once
CASSASQGRSQYF
TGTGCCAGCAGCGCCTCACAGGGGAGGTCCCAGTATTTT
>TRBJ1-1|NA|TRBV27|few
CASSSLTYTEAFF
TGTGCCAGCAGTTCACTAACGTACACTGAAGCTTTCTTT
>TRBJ2-1|NA|TRBV4-1|NA
CASSQVGRGPYNEQFF
TGCGCCAGCAGCCAAGTGGGCAGGGGCCCCTACAATGAGCAGTTCTTC
>TRBJ2-5|NA|TRBV6-6|NA
CASSYTRGPQETQYF
TGTGCCAGCAGTTATACGCGGGGCCCCCAAGAGACCCAGTACTTC
>TRBJ2-5|NA|TRBV6-5|NA
CASRASALSRETQYF
TGTGCCTCCCGGGCTAGCGCCCTTTCTAGGGAGACCCAGTACTTC
>TRBJ1-6|TRBD1|TRBV6-2/TRBV6-3|few
CASSSDRGRRSYNSPLHF
TGTGCCAGCAGTTCGGACAGGGGTCGACGATCCTATAATTCACCCCTCCACTTT
>TRBJ2-3|TRBD2|TRBV27|NA
CASSFLAGPQYF
TGTGCCAGCAGTTTTTTAGCGGGGCCGCAGTATTTT
>TRBJ1-1|TRBD1|TRBV6-5|NA
CASRHRGRLNTEAFF
TGTGCCAGCAGACACAGGGGGAGGTTGAACACTGAAGCTTTCTTT
>TRBJ2-3|NA|TRBV18|NA
CASSPPAERTDTQYF
TGTGCCAGCTCACCACCGGCCGAACGCACAGATACGCAGTATTTT
>TRBJ2-3|NA|TRBV5-1|NA
CASLERGFASTDTQYF
TGCGCCAGCTTGGAAAGAGGTTTTGCTAGCACAGATACGCAGTATTTT
>TRBJ1-5|TRBD1|TRBV24-1|once
CATSDFSRDRGLTQHF
TGTGCCACCAGTGATTTTTCACGGGACAGGGGGTTGACCCAGCATTTT
>TRBJ2-7|TRBD1|TRBV7-9|few
CASSPQGEAQYF
TGTGCCAGCAGCCCCCAGGGGGAAGCGCAGTACTTC
>TRBJ2-7|NA|TRBV4-3|NA
CASSQDLQSYEQYF
TGCGCCAGCAGCCAAGATCTTCAGTCCTACGAGCAGTACTTC
>TRBJ1-1|NA|TRBV9|NA
CASSVGGAPNTEAFF
TGTGCCAGCAGCGTAGGGGGCGCACCGAACACTGAAGCTTTCTTT
>TRBJ1-6|NA|TRBV5-6|few
CASSRREGNSPLHF
TGTGCCAGCAGCCGACGGGAAGGGAATTCACCCCTCCACTTT
>TRBJ1-2|NA|TRBV7-2|NA
CASSPGVNYGYTF
TGTGCCAGCAGCCCAGGGGTGAACTATGGCTACACCTTC
>TRBJ1-4|TRBD1|TRBV19|NA
CASRGQGTNEKLFF
TGTGCCAGTAGGGGACAGGGGACTAATGAAAAACTGTTTTTT